The TCR beta chain described here comes from a study of OX40 agonist ivuxolimab in advanced cancers. About the research overall: Every 2 weeks, ivuxolimab was infused into the patients intravenously at between 0.01 and 10 mg/kg. Mean age approximately 59 years, range about 23 to 80; about 85% male.

Sequencing used immunoSEQ multiplex PCR; TCRdb keeps in-frame clones, though not all of them. The repertoire holds about 90,000 clones, with roughly 93% as singletons. Study conclusions and caveats: Normalized T-cell clonal expansion was also low in a subset of nonresponders. The work left the antigen specificity of expanded peripheral T cells undetermined.

The germline V and J ends were trimmed by 11 bases and 3 bases, with 17 bases remaining between them. Germline CDR1 reads LNHDA; CDR2 reads SQIVND (reference sequence). The CDR3 runs 14 residues. On this clone itself: The antigen remains unidentified.

The rearrangement links TRBV19 to TRBJ1-3; D call uncertain. Sample: CD4+ or CD8+ T cells sorted from blood, taken in a trial of the OX40 agonist ivuxolimab. The TCR originated in an adult with an advanced solid tumor such as melanoma, head and neck, liver or kidney cancer. CDR3: CASSDRTGGNTIYF. In nucleotides, the CDR3 is TGTGCCTCAAGCGATCGGACGGGTGGAAACACCATATATTTT.